The T cell receptor (beta chain) described here comes from a study of blood T cell repertoires in COVID-19. Study at large: Specimens from acute and convalescent COVID-19 originated in the United States, Italy and Spain. PBMCs, B-cell-depleted T cells, or T cells provided the cDNA or gDNA that made up the material.

This CDR3 region has 13 residues. V lost 7 bases to trimming and J lost 4 bases, with 12 bases between them. The germline gives CDR1 KGHDR, CDR2 SFDVKD. Original methodology: Counts of nucleated cells, estimated from reference gene primer amplification, were obtained. Libraries were prepared by immunoSEQ multiplex PCR; TCRdb keeps only in-frame clonotypes and omits some of them. For V, J and clone size, that table is used; D and trimming come from the DNA. Here the sample spans 210,000 or so clones, 84% being singletons. The chain uses TRBV24-1 and TRBJ1-1; no firm D call. This clonotype was obtained from a woman aged 45 to 65 with active or convalescent COVID-19. Sequencing was done on a sample of peripheral blood. As DNA, the CDR3 is TGTGCCACCAGCAGTAGGAGGAGCACTGAAGCTTTCTTT. Residues: CATSSRRSTEAFF.